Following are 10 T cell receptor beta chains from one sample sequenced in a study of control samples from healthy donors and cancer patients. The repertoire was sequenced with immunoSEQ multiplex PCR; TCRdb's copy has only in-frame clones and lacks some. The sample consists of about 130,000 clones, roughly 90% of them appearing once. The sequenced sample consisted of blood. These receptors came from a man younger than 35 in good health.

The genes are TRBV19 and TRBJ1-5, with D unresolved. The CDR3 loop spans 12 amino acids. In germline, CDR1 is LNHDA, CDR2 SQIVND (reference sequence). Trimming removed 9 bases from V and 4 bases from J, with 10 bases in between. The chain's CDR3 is CASGRVNQPQHF. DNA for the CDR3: TGTGCCAGCGGGCGTGTTAATCAGCCCCAGCATTTT.

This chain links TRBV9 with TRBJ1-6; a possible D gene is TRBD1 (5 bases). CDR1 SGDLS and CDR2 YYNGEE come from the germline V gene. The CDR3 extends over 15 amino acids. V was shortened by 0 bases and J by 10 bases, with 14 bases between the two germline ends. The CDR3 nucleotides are TGTGCCAGCAGCGTAGAGGAAACAGGCCTCTCACCCCTCCACTTT. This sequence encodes CASSVEETGLSPLHF.

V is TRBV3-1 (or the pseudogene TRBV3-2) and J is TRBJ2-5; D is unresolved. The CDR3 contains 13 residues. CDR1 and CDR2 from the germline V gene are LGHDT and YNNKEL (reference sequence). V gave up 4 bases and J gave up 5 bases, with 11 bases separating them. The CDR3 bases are TGTGCCAGCAGCCTAGGCACCGGGGAGACCCAGTACTTC. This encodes CASSLGTGETQYF.

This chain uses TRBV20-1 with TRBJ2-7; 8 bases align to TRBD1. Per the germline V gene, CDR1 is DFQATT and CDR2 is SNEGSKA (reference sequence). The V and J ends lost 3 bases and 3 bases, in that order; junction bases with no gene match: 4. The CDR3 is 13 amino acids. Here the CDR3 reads CSASTDRDYEQYF. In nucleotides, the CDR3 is TGCAGTGCTAGTACGGACAGGGACTACGAGCAGTACTTC.

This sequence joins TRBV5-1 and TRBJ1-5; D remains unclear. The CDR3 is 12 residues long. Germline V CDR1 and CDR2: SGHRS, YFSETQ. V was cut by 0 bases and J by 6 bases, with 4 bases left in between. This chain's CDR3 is CASSLDGQPQHF. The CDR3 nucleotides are TGCGCCAGCAGCTTGGATGGTCAGCCCCAGCATTTT.

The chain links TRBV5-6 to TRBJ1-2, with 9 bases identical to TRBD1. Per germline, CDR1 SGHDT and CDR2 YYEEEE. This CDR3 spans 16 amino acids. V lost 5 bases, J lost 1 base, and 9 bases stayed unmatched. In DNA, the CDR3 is TGTGCCAGCAGTTCCGGGACAGGGACTCTTAACTATGGCTACACCTTC. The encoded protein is CASSSGTGTLNYGYTF.

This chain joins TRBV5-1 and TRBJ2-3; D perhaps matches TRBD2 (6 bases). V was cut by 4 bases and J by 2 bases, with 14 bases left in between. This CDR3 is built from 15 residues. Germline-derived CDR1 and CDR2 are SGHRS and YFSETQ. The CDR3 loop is CASSIPGLNTDTQYF. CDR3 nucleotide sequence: TGCGCCAGCAGCATACCGGGACTTAACACAGATACGCAGTATTTT.

This CDR3 reads CASSLMQPSYEQYF. CDR3 coding DNA: TGTGCCAGCAGCTTGATGCAACCTTCCTACGAGCAGTACTTC. This chain links TRBV5-4 with TRBJ2-7; D ambiguous. Germline-derived CDR1 and CDR2 are SGHNT and YYREEE (reference sequence). The CDR3 extends over 14 amino acids. Between the trimmed V and J ends, which lost 1 base and 1 base, there was a span of 9 bases.

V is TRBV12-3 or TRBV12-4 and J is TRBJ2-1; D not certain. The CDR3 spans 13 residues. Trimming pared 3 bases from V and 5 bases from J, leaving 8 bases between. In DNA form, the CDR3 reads TGTGCCAGCAGTTTCGCGACAAACAATGAGCAGTTCTTC. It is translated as CASSFATNNEQFF.

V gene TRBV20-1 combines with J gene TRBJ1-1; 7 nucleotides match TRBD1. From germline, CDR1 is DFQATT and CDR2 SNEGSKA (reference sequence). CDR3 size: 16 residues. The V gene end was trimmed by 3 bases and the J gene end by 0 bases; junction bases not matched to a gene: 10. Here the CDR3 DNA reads TGCAGTGCTAGTGACAGGGAGATTCCCTTGAACACTGAAGCTTTCTTT. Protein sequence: CSASDREIPLNTEAFF.